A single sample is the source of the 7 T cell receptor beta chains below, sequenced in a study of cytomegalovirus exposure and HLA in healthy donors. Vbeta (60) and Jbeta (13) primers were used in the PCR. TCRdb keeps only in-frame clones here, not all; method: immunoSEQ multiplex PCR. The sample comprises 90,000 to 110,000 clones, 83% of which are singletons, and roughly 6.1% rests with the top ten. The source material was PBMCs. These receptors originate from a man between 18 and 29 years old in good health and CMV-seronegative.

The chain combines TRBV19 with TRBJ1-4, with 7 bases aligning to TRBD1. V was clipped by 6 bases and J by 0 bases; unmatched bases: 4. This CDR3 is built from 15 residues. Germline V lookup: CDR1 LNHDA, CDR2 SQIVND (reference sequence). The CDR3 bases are TGTGCCAGTAGCACAGGGGTTGCAACTAATGAAAAACTGTTTTTT. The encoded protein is CASSTGVATNEKLFF. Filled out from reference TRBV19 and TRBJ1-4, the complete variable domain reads DGGITQSPKYLFRKEGQNVTLSCEQNLNHDAMYWYRQDPGQGLRLIYYSQIVNDFQKGDIAEGYSVSREKKESFPLTVTSAQKNPTAFYLCASSTGVATNEKLFFGSGTQLSVL.

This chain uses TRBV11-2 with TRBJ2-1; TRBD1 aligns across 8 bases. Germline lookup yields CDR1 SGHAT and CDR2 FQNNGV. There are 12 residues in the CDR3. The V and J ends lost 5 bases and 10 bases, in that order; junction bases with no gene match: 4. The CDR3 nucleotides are TGTGCCAGCAGCCCGGGGACAGGCGAGCAGTTCTTC. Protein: CASSPGTGEQFF.

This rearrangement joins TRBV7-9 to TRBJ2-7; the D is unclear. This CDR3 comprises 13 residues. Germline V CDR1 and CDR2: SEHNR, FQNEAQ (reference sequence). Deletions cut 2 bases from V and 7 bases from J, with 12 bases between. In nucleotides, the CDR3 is TGTGCCAGCAGCTTATTATCTCCGGGTGAGCAGTACTTC. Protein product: CASSLLSPGEQYF.

The DNA of the CDR3 is TGTGCCAGCAGCGCGGGACTACAAGAGACCCAGTACTTC. Translating it yields CASSAGLQETQYF. The chain employs TRBV9 and TRBJ2-5; 7 positions agree with TRBD2. Germline V gene lookup returns CDR1 SGDLS and CDR2 YYNGEE. The CDR3 loop spans 13 amino acids. Trimming at V came to 3 bases and at J to 2 bases, leaving 1 base not matched to a gene.

DNA for the CDR3: TGTGCCAGCAGTCGGGACACCCTGAACACTGAAGCTTTCTTT. Translated, it gives CASSRDTLNTEAFF. This sequence joins TRBV7-9 and TRBJ1-1, with D possibly being TRBD1 (6 bases). V shed 6 bases and J shed 0 bases, with 11 bases lying between them. Germline loops: CDR1 SEHNR, CDR2 FQNEAQ (reference sequence). The CDR3 runs 14 residues.

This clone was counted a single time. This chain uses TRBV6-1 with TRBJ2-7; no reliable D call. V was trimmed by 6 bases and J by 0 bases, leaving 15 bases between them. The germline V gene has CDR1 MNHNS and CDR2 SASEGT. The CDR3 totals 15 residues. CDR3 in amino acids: CASRTTGSPSYEQYF. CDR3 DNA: TGTGCCAGCAGAACAACCGGGTCCCCCTCCTACGAGCAGTACTTC.

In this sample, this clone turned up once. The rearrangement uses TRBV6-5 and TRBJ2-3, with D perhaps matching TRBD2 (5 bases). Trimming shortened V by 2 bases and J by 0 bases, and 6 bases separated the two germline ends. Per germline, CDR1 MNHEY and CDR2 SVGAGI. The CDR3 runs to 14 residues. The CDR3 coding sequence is TGTGCCAGCAGTTACAGGGAGAGCACAGATACGCAGTATTTT. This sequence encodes CASSYRESTDTQYF.